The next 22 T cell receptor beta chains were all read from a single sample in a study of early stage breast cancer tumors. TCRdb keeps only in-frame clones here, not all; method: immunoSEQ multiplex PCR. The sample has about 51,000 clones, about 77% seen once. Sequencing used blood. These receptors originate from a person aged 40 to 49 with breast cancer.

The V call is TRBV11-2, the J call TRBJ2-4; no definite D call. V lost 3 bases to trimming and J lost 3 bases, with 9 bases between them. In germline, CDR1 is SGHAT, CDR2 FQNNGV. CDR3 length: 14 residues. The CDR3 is CASSFQVGKNIQYF. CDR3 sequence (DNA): TGTGCCAGCAGCTTCCAGGTTGGCAAAAACATTCAGTACTTC.

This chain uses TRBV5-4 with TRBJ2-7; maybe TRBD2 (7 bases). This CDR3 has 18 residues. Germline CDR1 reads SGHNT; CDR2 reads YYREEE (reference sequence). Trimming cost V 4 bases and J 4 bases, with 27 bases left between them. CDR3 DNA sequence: TGTGCCAGCAGCACTCAAGCGGGACATACTACCGGGGGGTACGAGCAGTACTTC. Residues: CASSTQAGHTTGGYEQYF.

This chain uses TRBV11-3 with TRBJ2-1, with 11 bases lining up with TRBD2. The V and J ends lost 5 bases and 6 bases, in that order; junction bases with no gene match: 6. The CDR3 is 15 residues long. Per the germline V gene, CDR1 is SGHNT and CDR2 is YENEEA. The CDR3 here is CASSDTSGSRNEQFF. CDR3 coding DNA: TGTGCCAGCAGCGACACTAGCGGGAGTCGCAATGAGCAGTTCTTC. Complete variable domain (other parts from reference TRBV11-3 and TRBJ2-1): EAGVVQSPRYKIIEKKQPVAFWCNPISGHNTLYWYLQNLGQGPELLIRYENEEAVDDSQLPKDRFSAERLKGVDSTLKIQPAELGDSAVYLCASSDTSGSRNEQFFGPGTRLTVL.

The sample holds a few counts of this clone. The CDR3 protein is CASSSGYTGELFF. The CDR3 DNA follows: TGTGCCAGCAGCTCTGGATACACCGGGGAGCTGTTTTTT. V and J are TRBV5-8 and TRBJ2-2; no reliable D call. This CDR3 comprises 13 residues. Trimming pared 3 bases from V and 3 bases from J, leaving 6 bases between. Germline assignment: CDR1 SGHTS and CDR2 YDEGEE.

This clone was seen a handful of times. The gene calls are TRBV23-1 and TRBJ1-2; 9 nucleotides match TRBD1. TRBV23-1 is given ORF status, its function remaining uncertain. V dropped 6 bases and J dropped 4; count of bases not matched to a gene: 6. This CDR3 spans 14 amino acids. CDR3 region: CASRRNRGPYGYTF. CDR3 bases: TGCGCCAGCAGGCGTAACAGGGGGCCCTATGGCTACACCTTC.

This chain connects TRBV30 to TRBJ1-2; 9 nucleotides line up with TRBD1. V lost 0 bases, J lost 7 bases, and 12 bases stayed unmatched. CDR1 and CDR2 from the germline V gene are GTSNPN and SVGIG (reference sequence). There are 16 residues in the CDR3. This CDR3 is CAWSVMISGTGIGYTF. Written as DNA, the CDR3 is TGTGCCTGGAGTGTGATGATTTCCGGGACAGGGATTGGCTACACCTTC.

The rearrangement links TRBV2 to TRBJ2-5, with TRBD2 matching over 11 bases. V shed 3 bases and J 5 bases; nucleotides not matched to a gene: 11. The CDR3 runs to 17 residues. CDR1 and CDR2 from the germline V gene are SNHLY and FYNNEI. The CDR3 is CASSDLLLAGELETQYF. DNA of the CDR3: TGTGCCAGCAGTGACCTCCTACTAGCGGGAGAGTTGGAGACCCAGTACTTC. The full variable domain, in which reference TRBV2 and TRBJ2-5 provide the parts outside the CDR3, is EPEVTQTPSHQVTQMGQEVILRCVPISNHLYFYWYRQILGQKVEFLVSFYNNEISEKSEIFDDQFSVERPDGSNFTLKIRSTKLEDSAMYFCASSDLLLAGELETQYFGPGTRLLVL.

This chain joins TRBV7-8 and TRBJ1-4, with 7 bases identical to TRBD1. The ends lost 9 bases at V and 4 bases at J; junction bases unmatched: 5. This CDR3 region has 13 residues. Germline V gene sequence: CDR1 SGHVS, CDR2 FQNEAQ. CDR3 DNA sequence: TGTGCCAGTCGGGACAGCGTTAATGAAAAACTGTTTTTT. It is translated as CASRDSVNEKLFF.

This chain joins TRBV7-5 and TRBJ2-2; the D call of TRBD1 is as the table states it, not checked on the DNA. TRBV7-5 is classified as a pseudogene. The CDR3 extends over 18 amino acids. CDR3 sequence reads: CARSLFHHDRQNTGELFF. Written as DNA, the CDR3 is TGTGCCAGAAGCTTATTTCATCATGACAGGCAAAACACCGGGGAGCTGTTTTTT.

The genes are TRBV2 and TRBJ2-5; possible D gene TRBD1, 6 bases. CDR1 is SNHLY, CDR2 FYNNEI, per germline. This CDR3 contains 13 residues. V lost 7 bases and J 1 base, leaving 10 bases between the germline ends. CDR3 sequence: CASKQGIQETQYF. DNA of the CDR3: TGTGCCAGCAAACAGGGAATCCAAGAGACCCAGTACTTC.

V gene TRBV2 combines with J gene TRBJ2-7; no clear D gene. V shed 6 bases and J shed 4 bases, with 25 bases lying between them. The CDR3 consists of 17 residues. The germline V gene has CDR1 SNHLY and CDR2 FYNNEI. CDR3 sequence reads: CASRAPRGSQRSYEQYF. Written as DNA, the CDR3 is TGTGCCAGCAGAGCACCCCGAGGAAGCCAACGGTCTTACGAGCAGTACTTC.

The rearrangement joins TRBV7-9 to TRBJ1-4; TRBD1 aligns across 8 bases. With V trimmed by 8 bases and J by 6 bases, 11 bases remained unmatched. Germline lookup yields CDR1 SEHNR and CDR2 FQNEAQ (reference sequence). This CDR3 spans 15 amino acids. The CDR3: CASGGGTGVDEKLFF. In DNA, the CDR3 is TGTGCCAGCGGGGGTGGGACAGGTGTGGATGAAAAACTGTTTTTT.

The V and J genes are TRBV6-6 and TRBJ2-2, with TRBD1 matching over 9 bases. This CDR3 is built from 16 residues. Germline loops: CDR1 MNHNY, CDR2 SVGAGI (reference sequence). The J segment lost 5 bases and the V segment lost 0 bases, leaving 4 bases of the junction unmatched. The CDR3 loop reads CASSYSTGGRTGELFF. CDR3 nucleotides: TGTGCCAGCAGTTACTCGACAGGGGGGCGTACCGGGGAGCTGTTTTTT.

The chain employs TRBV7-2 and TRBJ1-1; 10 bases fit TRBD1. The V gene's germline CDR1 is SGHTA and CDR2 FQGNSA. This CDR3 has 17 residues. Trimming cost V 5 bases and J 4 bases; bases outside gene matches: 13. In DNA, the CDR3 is TGTGCCAGCAGCCCACAGGGACAGGGGCCACTCAGCACTGAAGCTTTCTTT. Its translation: CASSPQGQGPLSTEAFF.

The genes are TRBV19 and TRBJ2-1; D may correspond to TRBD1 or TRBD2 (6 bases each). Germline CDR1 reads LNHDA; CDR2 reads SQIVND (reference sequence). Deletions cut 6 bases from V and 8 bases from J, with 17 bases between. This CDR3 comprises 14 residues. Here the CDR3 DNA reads TGTGCCAGTAGCGGGGGCCCTCGACTGGATGAGCAGTTCTTC. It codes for CASSGGPRLDEQFF.

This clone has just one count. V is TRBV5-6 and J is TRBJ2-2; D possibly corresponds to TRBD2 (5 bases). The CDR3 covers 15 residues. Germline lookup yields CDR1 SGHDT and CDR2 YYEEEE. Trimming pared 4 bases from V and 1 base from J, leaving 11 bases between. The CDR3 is CASSPSPQNTGELFF. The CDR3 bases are TGTGCCAGCAGCCCTAGCCCACAGAACACCGGGGAGCTGTTTTTT.

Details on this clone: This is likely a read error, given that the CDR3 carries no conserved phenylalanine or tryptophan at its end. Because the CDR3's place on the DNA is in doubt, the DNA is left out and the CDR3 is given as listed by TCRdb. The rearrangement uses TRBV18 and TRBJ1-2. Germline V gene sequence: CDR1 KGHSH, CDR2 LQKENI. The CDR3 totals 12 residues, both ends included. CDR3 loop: CASSPRAGVESI.

The CDR3 protein is CASSPGQPRMNTIYF. The CDR3 DNA reads TGTGCCAGCTCACCAGGACAGCCTCGGATGAACACCATATATTTT. The genes are TRBV18 and TRBJ1-3; D perhaps matches TRBD1 (6 bases). This CDR3 is built from 15 residues. Trimming left V 2 bases short and J 7 bases short, with 15 bases between. Per germline, CDR1 KGHSH and CDR2 LQKENI.

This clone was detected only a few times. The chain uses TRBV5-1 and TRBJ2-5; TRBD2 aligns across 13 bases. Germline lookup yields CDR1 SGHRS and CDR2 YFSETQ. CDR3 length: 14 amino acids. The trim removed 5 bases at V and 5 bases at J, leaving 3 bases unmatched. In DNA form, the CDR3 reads TGCGCCAGCAGACTAGCGGGAGGGCAGGAGACCCAGTACTTC. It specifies CASRLAGGQETQYF.

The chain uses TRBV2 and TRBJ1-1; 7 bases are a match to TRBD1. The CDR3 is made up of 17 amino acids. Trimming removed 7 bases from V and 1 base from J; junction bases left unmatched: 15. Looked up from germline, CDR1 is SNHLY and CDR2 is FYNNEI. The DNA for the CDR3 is TGTGCCAGCATTTTATCAGGCCTGGGACAGAAGAACACTGAAGCTTTCTTT. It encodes CASILSGLGQKNTEAFF.

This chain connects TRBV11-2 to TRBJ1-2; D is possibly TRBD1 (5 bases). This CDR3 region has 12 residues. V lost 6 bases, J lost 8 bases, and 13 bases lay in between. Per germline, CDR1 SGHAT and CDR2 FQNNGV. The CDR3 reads CASRQFRGGYTF. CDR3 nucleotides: TGTGCCAGCAGGCAGTTCCGGGGCGGCTACACCTTC.

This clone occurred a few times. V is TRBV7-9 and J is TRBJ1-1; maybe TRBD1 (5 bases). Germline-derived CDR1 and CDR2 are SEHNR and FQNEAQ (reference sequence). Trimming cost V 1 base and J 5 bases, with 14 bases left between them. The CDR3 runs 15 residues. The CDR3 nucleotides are TGTGCCAGCAGCTTAGGCGGGGCACGGGGGACTGAAGCTTTCTTT. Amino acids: CASSLGGARGTEAFF.